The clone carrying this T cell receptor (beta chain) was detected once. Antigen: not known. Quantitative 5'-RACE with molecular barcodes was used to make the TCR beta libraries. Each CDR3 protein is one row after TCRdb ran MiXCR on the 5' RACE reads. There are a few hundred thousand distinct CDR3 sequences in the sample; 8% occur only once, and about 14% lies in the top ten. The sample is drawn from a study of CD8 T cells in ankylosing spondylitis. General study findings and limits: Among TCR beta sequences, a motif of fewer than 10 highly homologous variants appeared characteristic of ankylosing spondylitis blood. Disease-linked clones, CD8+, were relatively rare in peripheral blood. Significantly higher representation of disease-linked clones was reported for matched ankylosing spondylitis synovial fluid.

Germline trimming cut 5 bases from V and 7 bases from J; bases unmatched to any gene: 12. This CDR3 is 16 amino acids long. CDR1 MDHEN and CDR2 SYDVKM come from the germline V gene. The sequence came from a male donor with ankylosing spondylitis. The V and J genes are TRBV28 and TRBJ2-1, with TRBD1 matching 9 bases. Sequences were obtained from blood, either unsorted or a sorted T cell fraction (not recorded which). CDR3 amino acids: CASSPWGQGRENEQFF. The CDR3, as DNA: TGTGCCAGCAGTCCATGGGGACAGGGAAGAGAAAATGAGCAGTTCTTC.